A single sample gave rise to the 31 T cell receptor beta chains below, sequenced in a study of a mutant IDH1 vaccine in newly diagnosed glioma (dated by TCRdb to 2020 to 2022). The library was built by means of the immunoSEQ multiplex PCR assay. Held by TCRdb, this immuneACCESS table contains in-frame sequences only and omits some clones. Under half of the omission traces to an unresolved V gene where checked; the cause of the rest is unknown. The sample table holds over 45,000 clones, of which 75% to 95% were seen once. In total, the top ten clones hold approximately 2.4% of the sample. According to the study, the label for this sample's time point signals: baseline, week 1 (first vaccination visit). The treatment or condition label, as the study defines it: pre-vaccination baseline after standard-of-care therapy. The sequenced sample was PBMCs, obtained from a glioma patient treated with radiotherapy, temozolomide or both. The receptors here all came from a man aged 50 or older with glioma.

The rearrangement uses TRBV5-6 and TRBJ1-1; D is undetermined. V was clipped by 2 bases and J by 1 base, with 9 bases between them. The germline gives CDR1 SGHDT, CDR2 YYEEEE. This CDR3 has 14 residues. The CDR3 loop reads CASSFGYGNTEAFF. In DNA, the CDR3 is TGTGCCAGCAGCTTTGGGTATGGGAACACTGAAGCTTTCTTT.

The chain employs TRBV6-1 and TRBJ1-4; D is perhaps TRBD1 (5 bases). V lost 2 bases to trimming and J lost 6 bases, with 13 bases between them. Germline V gene data show CDR1 as MNHNS and CDR2 as SASEGT. The CDR3 sequence is 15 residues long. The CDR3 here is CASSELGGRDEKLFF. Here the CDR3 DNA reads TGTGCCAGCAGTGAACTCGGGGGGAGGGATGAAAAACTGTTTTTT.

The chain uses TRBV6-1 and TRBJ2-7, with D maybe TRBD2 (6 bases). The CDR3 is made up of 14 amino acids. The V end lost 6 bases, the J end lost 8 bases, and 20 bases lay between the germline ends. Germline V gene sequence: CDR1 MNHNS, CDR2 SASEGT. CDR3 loop: CASREGGPLTQQYF. In DNA form, the CDR3 reads TGTGCCAGCAGGGAGGGAGGCCCCTTGACCCAGCAGTACTTC.

The rearrangement joins TRBV15 to TRBJ1-4; 9 positions agree with TRBD1. This CDR3 contains 19 residues. Looked up from germline, CDR1 is LNHNV and CDR2 is YYDKDF (reference sequence). V lost 0 bases and J lost 4; bases outside the gene matches: 12. The CDR3 protein is CATSRDRNLRQGGNEKLFF. DNA for the CDR3: TGTGCCACCAGCAGAGACCGGAACCTCAGACAGGGGGGTAATGAAAAACTGTTTTTT. The full variable domain, with the rest looked up from reference TRBV15 and TRBJ1-4, is DAMVIQNPRYQVTQFGKPVTLSCSQTLNHNVMYWYQQKSSQAPKLLFHYYDKDFNNEADTPDNFQSRRPNTSFCFLDIRSPGLGDTAMYLCATSRDRNLRQGGNEKLFFGSGTQLSVL.

V and J are TRBV2 and TRBJ2-3; tentatively, D is TRBD1 (6 bases). V was shortened by 8 bases and J by 1 base, with 22 bases between the two germline ends. The CDR3 runs 17 residues. Per germline, CDR1 SNHLY and CDR2 FYNNEI. Written as DNA, the CDR3 is TGTGCCAGCCTTACAGGGTTAGGGCCGTTTGGCACAGATACGCAGTATTTT. Translating it yields CASLTGLGPFGTDTQYF.

This clone was detected once. The gene calls are TRBV5-1 and TRBJ2-2; D perhaps matches TRBD2 (6 bases). Trimming shortened V by 4 bases and J by 5 bases, and 15 bases separated the two germline ends. This CDR3 comprises 15 residues. Germline V gene sequence: CDR1 SGHRS, CDR2 YFSETQ. As DNA, the CDR3 is TGCGCCAGCAGCCAAGATTCGGCGGGGACCGGGGAGCTGTTTTTT. This encodes CASSQDSAGTGELFF.

The CDR3 here is CASSLLLAGGHSTDTQYF. The CDR3, as DNA: TGTGCCAGCAGCTTACTCCTAGCGGGGGGTCACAGCACAGATACGCAGTATTTT. The rearrangement uses TRBV7-2 and TRBJ2-3, with 11 bases aligning to TRBD2. Trimming removed 2 bases from V and 0 bases from J; junction bases left unmatched: 7. CDR1 is SGHTA and CDR2 is FQGNSA in the germline V gene. The CDR3 contains 18 residues.

This clone appeared a single time. The CDR3: CASSPGQGNYGYTF. The CDR3 nucleotides read TGTGCCAGCAGTCCTGGACAGGGCAACTATGGCTACACCTTC. The chain is built from TRBV28 and TRBJ1-2, with 8 bases identical to TRBD1. Germline values: CDR1 MDHEN, CDR2 SYDVKM. CDR3 size: 14 residues. The ends lost 5 bases at V and 2 bases at J; junction bases unmatched: 4.

The chain employs TRBV5-1 and TRBJ2-1; D not certain. CDR1 is SGHRS, CDR2 YFSETQ, per germline. This CDR3 contains 16 residues. The ends were cut back, 2 bases at V and 7 bases at J, with 19 bases in the middle. This chain's CDR3 is CASSLTVPGARNEQFF. CDR3 sequence (DNA): TGCGCCAGCAGCTTAACAGTGCCGGGTGCTCGGAATGAGCAGTTCTTC.

The rearrangement joins TRBV10-2 to TRBJ1-1; D might be TRBD1 (5 bases). V lost 8 bases, J lost 2 bases, and 9 bases lay in between. Germline V CDR1 and CDR2: WSHSY, SAAADI. This CDR3 is built from 12 residues. This chain's CDR3 is CASGGENTEAFF. For the CDR3, the DNA is TGCGCCAGCGGGGGAGAAAACACTGAAGCTTTCTTT.

This clone is a singleton in its sample. DNA for the CDR3: TGTGCCAGCAGGGGGACAGGGGGACGTTATGGCTACACCTTC. Translated: CASRGTGGRYGYTF. The V call is TRBV2, the J call TRBJ1-2; 11 positions agree with TRBD1. V trimming: 6 bases; J trimming: 5 bases; junction bases outside the gene matches: 5. The CDR3 runs to 14 residues. The germline gives CDR1 SNHLY, CDR2 FYNNEI.

The chain couples TRBV5-5 to TRBJ1-2; tentatively, D is TRBD1 (6 bases). This CDR3 is built from 15 residues. Germline values: CDR1 SGHKS, CDR2 YYEKEE (reference sequence). V lost 2 bases and J lost 1, with 12 bases in between. The CDR3 nucleotides read TGTGCCAGCAGCTTAGTGGGGGCGCTTAACTATGGCTACACCTTC. It yields the protein CASSLVGALNYGYTF.

The CDR3 nucleotides read TGTGCCAGCAGCAAAATATCCGGGGGAACAGATACGCAGTATTTT. This sequence encodes CASSKISGGTDTQYF. The rearrangement links TRBV7-9 to TRBJ2-3, with D perhaps matching TRBD2 (6 bases). CDR1 and CDR2 (germline): SEHNR, FQNEAQ (reference sequence). The CDR3 consists of 15 residues. V was clipped by 5 bases and J by 3 bases, with 15 bases between them.

The genes are TRBV18 and TRBJ1-1, with D unresolved. Germline lookup yields CDR1 KGHSH and CDR2 LQKENI. CDR3 length: 12 residues. V was clipped by 3 bases and J by 5 bases, with 7 bases between them. In nucleotides, the CDR3 is TGTGCCAGCTCACCTGGGTTAACTGAAGCTTTCTTT. It specifies CASSPGLTEAFF.

The CDR3 sequence: CASSYTGGAGNTEAFF. The CDR3 DNA reads TGTGCCAGCAGCTATACAGGGGGCGCCGGGAACACTGAAGCTTTCTTT. The chain links TRBV7-3 to TRBJ1-1, with 9 bases that match TRBD1. The V gene end was trimmed by 4 bases and the J gene end by 1 base; junction bases not matched to a gene: 7. The germline V gene has CDR1 SGHTA and CDR2 FQGTGA. The CDR3 consists of 16 residues.

The chain is built from TRBV7-9 and TRBJ1-1; D is uncertain. CDR3 length: 15 residues. Trimming pared 1 base from V and 0 bases from J, leaving 9 bases between. The V gene's germline CDR1 is SEHNR and CDR2 FQNEAQ (reference sequence). CDR3: CASSLGFSLNTEAFF. CDR3 nucleotides: TGTGCCAGCAGCTTAGGCTTTTCATTGAACACTGAAGCTTTCTTT. The full variable domain, completed using reference TRBV7-9 and TRBJ1-1, is DTGVSQNPRHKITKRGQNVTFRCDPISEHNRLYWYRQTLGQGPEFLTYFQNEAQLEKSRLLSDRFSAERPKGSFSTLEIQRTEQGDSAMYLCASSLGFSLNTEAFFGQGTRLTVV.

The chain employs TRBV2 and TRBJ2-1; 9 nucleotides line up with TRBD1. The CDR3 is 14 residues long. Trimming removed 5 bases from V and 5 bases from J; junction bases left unmatched: 4. Germline assignment: CDR1 SNHLY and CDR2 FYNNEI. CDR3 DNA: TGTGCCAGCAGTAGGGACAGGGAAGACAATGAGCAGTTCTTC. This translates into CASSRDREDNEQFF.

V is TRBV30 and J is TRBJ2-7; the match to TRBD2 covers 7 bases. The CDR3 is 15 amino acids. The V gene end was trimmed by 0 bases and the J gene end by 5 bases; junction bases not matched to a gene: 10. Germline V CDR1 and CDR2: GTSNPN, SVGIG (reference sequence). The CDR3 bases are TGTGCCTGGAGTGTACGGGCGGGGAGGGCCCACGAGCAGTACTTC. Protein: CAWSVRAGRAHEQYF.

In DNA, the CDR3 is TGTGCCAGCAGTTTAACAGGGAATTCATATGGCTACACCTTC. Its protein product is CASSLTGNSYGYTF. The chain joins TRBV27 to TRBJ1-2; TRBD1 is a possible D gene (6 bases). CDR3 length: 14 residues. Germline V gene lookup returns CDR1 MNHEY and CDR2 SMNVEV (reference sequence). V was shortened by 2 bases and J by 5 bases, with 12 bases between the two germline ends.

This chain connects TRBV29-1 to TRBJ2-4; D unresolved. Trimming stripped 1 base from V and 8 bases from J, with 6 bases between. This CDR3 has 11 residues. CDR1 SQVTM and CDR2 ANQGSEA come from the germline V gene. The CDR3 region has the DNA TGCAGCGTTGAAGTATTGGACATTCAGTACTTC. Amino acids: CSVEVLDIQYF. Filled out from reference TRBV29-1 and TRBJ2-4, the complete variable domain reads SAVISQKPSRDICQRGTSLTIQCQVDSQVTMMFWYRQQPGQSLTLIATANQGSEATYESGFVIDKFPISRPNLTFSTLTVSNMSPEDSSIYLCSVEVLDIQYFGAGTRLSVL.

The V call is TRBV7-2, the J call TRBJ1-6, with D possibly being TRBD1 (6 bases). CDR3 size: 15 residues. V was clipped by 6 bases and J by 7 bases, with 16 bases between them. Germline loops: CDR1 SGHTA, CDR2 FQGNSA. CDR3 in DNA: TGTGCCAGCAGTCCTACAGGGTTTCCAAATTCACCCCTCCACTTT. Protein product: CASSPTGFPNSPLHF.

This sequence joins TRBV7-8 and TRBJ2-1, with 8 bases aligning to TRBD2. There are 16 residues in the CDR3. Germline values: CDR1 SGHVS, CDR2 FQNEAQ. Trimming at V came to 1 base and at J to 2 bases, leaving 4 bases not matched to a gene. CDR3 bases: TGTGCCAGCAGCTTAGGTCGGGGGGGGCCCTACAATGAGCAGTTCTTC. Translated, it gives CASSLGRGGPYNEQFF.

The rearrangement links TRBV7-9 to TRBJ2-5, with D maybe TRBD1 (6 bases). Germline CDR1 is SEHNR and CDR2 is FQNEAQ (reference sequence). The V end was cut by 5 bases, the J end by 0 bases, with 13 bases between. The CDR3 has 15 amino acids. The CDR3 DNA reads as TGTGCCAGCAGCACCAGGACAGAGTACCAAGAGACCCAGTACTTC. Protein: CASSTRTEYQETQYF.

The gene calls are TRBV27 and TRBJ1-5; possibly TRBD1 for D (5 bases). The CDR3 length is 13 residues. Germline values: CDR1 MNHEY, CDR2 SMNVEV (reference sequence). V lost 8 bases and J 7 bases, leaving 15 bases between the germline ends. CDR3 in DNA: TGTGCCAGCGGCTCCGGGACGGAGCAGCCCCAGCATTTT. Translation gives CASGSGTEQPQHF.

This chain links TRBV19 with TRBJ1-2; weak D call: TRBD1 (5 bases). Germline V CDR1 and CDR2: LNHDA, SQIVND (reference sequence). V was pared by 5 bases and J by 4 bases, with 11 bases between. This CDR3 comprises 13 residues. CDR3 in DNA: TGTGCCAGTAGTGCAGGGTACTCCTATGGCTACACCTTC. Translated, it gives CASSAGYSYGYTF. The full variable domain, its missing parts supplied by reference TRBV19 and TRBJ1-2, is DGGITQSPKYLFRKEGQNVTLSCEQNLNHDAMYWYRQDPGQGLRLIYYSQIVNDFQKGDIAEGYSVSREKKESFPLTVTSAQKNPTAFYLCASSAGYSYGYTFGSGTRLTVV.

The V call is TRBV18, the J call TRBJ2-7; TRBD1 agrees at 7 bases. CDR3 size: 14 residues. Germline loops: CDR1 KGHSH, CDR2 LQKENI. V was pared by 5 bases and J by 7 bases, with 11 bases of the junction left unmatched. DNA for the CDR3: TGTGCCAGCTCATTTTCGACAGGGCCGGGGGAGCAGTACTTC. It encodes CASSFSTGPGEQYF.

This clone occurred once. The V and J genes are TRBV7-9 and TRBJ2-3; 8 nucleotides agree with TRBD2. Germline assignment: CDR1 SEHNR and CDR2 FQNEAQ (reference sequence). The V segment lost 5 bases and the J segment 8 bases; nucleotides outside the gene matches: 15. This CDR3 spans 16 amino acids. CDR3 DNA: TGTGCCAGCAGCGTTATAGCGGGATATGCCGGGACTACGCAGTATTTT. Protein: CASSVIAGYAGTTQYF.

The chain joins TRBV6-5 to TRBJ1-5; D remains unclear. Germline-derived CDR1 and CDR2 are MNHEY and SVGAGI. CDR3 size: 15 residues. V shed 7 bases and J shed 0 bases, with 13 bases lying between them. The CDR3, as DNA: TGTGCCAGCACCCACCCCGAAGATAGCAATCAGCCCCAGCATTTT. Protein: CASTHPEDSNQPQHF.

The J gene is TRBJ2-7, the V gene TRBV9; the D gene is possibly TRBD1 (6 bases). Germline-derived CDR1 and CDR2 are SGDLS and YYNGEE. CDR3 length equals 14 residues. V lost 3 bases and J 4 bases, leaving 14 bases between the germline ends. CDR3 in amino acids: CASSADSRLYEQYF. The CDR3 region has the DNA TGTGCCAGCAGCGCGGACAGTAGATTATACGAGCAGTACTTC.

The gene calls are TRBV30 and TRBJ1-5; no reliable D call. The V and J ends lost 1 base and 1 base respectively, with 5 bases between them. The CDR3 spans 13 residues. CDR1 is GTSNPN and CDR2 is SVGIG in the germline V gene (reference sequence). In DNA, the CDR3 is TGTGCCTGGAGTGAAGGCAGCAATCAGCCCCAGCATTTT. Translated, it gives CAWSEGSNQPQHF.

This chain uses TRBV29-1 with TRBJ1-2; D is uncertain. The CDR3 length is 14 residues. The germline V gene encodes CDR1 SQVTM and CDR2 ANQGSEA. Deletions cut 3 bases from V and 1 base from J, with 12 bases between. In DNA, the CDR3 is TGCAGCGTTGAGGGAATCGAGGGTAACTATGGCTACACCTTC. Its translation is CSVEGIEGNYGYTF.